This T cell receptor (beta chain) was captured by sequencing in a study of T cells in Graves' hyperthyroidism and ophthalmopathy (dated by TCRdb to between 2018 and 2021). Regarding the study in general: Peripheral blood samples were taken at the time of initial diagnosis, prior to any treatment. To identify TCR V-J signatures that set the groups apart, the researchers used a discovery cohort of 100 patients, made up of 43 with Graves' ophthalmopathy and some 60 with stable Graves' hyperthyroidism. An independent validation cohort of 18 to 20 hyperthyroidism patients and approximately 16 patients who later progressed to ophthalmopathy tested prospective prediction of ophthalmopathy. The roughly 94 discovery patients were randomly divided into training and test sets at a 7:3 ratio. In over five Graves' hyperthyroidism patients, the study also compared T-cell repertoires from thyroid tissue with T-cell repertoires from blood. Once sampling was done, hyperthyroidism patients were given methimazole at a starting dose of 30 mg daily, whereas ophthalmopathy patients were given high-dose intravenous methylprednisolone. The paper reports TCR Vbeta CDR3 sequencing of approximately 140 peripheral blood samples: 43 ophthalmopathy, roughly 80 hyperthyroidism and approximately 17 progressor patients. Broader findings and caveats from the paper: A model built on a 13 V-J signature distinguished ophthalmopathy from stable hyperthyroidism, reaching roughly 88% sensitivity and about 81% specificity in cross-validation and 80%/75% in testing. No statistical method was used to fix the sample size in advance, and group allocation was not hidden from the investigators. In validation, progression to ophthalmopathy was predicted by the model with 65% to 71% sensitivity and approximately 78% specificity, a median of about 6 months before onset. Blood samples also contained most of the expanded thyroid clonotypes (frequency above 0.001), which suggests that blood repertoires may reflect thyroid immune responses.

Graves' hyperthyroidism was defined as stable when no progression to ophthalmopathy occurred over 18 months of follow-up. Hyperthyroidism patients were newly diagnosed, with disease duration under 2 months, and aged 18 to 65 years. Exclusion was applied to patients with uncontrolled infections, other autoimmune diseases, pregnancy or lactation. Clinical symptoms, serum thyroxine and TRAb, thyroid ultrasound, and orbital computed tomography formed the basis for the diagnoses. Ficoll-Paque density gradient centrifugation was used to isolate PBMCs from about 9.4 ml of fresh peripheral blood. Total RNA was extracted using Trizol reagent, and RNA quality was assessed on an Agilent 2100 Bioanalyzer. This clonotype came up many times. What this receptor recognizes is not known. The input lacks base qualities; no much larger clone sits a single base away. Inclusive of the bounding cysteine and phenylalanine, the CDR3 is 15 residues long. Of the read, only the CDR3 DNA is kept; its 45 bases are in frame from base 1. Per the germline V gene, SGHAT is the CDR1 and FQNNGV is the CDR2. Compared with germline, V lacks 4 bases and J lacks 2 bases; bases without a gene match: 3.

Amplification of TCR beta CDR3 regions was carried out from RNA transcripts. The first round of RT-PCR for the TCR CDR3 was performed with the HTBI primer set and the Qiagen OneStep RT-PCR kit. Libraries were constructed in a second round of multiplex PCR, after which size selection and purification were performed. Paired-end sequencing of the libraries was performed with 100 bp reads on an Illumina HiSeq2000. Per the authors' processing: SOAPnuke was used to process the raw data, with reads discarded if the reads contained adapters or uncalled bases, had a mean Phred below 15, or lacked an exact constant-primer or identifier match. High-quality paired reads were merged using COPE v1.2.5, and each unique nucleotide sequence was defined as a clonotype. MiTCR v1.1 was used to align clonotypes to the IMGT TRBV, TRBD and TRBJ reference segments. Only V-J combinations with frequency above 0.0001, covering approximately 99% of repertoires, were analysed. A TCS score was defined as the ratio between F50 (clonal expansion) and ExV (chaos), using BLOSUM62-based TCRdist between CDR3 peptides within each V-J. Welch's t-statistics and random forest reduced roughly 500 V-J features to 10 to 15, which were used in a naive Bayes classifier (R e1071). TCRdb trimmed the raw reads at Q25, called clones with MiXCR and kept productive beta chains. Identical CDR3 proteins give one entry, which carries the most common genes and DNA. TCRdb, rather than the study authors, made the V and J calls. The sample table records more than 650,000 distinct CDR3 sequences; 12% to 15% of these occur just once. The biggest ten clones account for about 10% of the sample.

The chain joins TRBV11-2 to TRBJ2-1; TRBD1 matches 9 bases in the middle. The receptor comes from a woman between 18 and 29 years old with Graves' hyperthyroidism. Sequencing was done on a sample of blood. The CDR3 protein sequence reads: CASSWDRVPYNEQFF. The sequence in DNA is TGTGCCAGCAGCTGGGACAGGGTCCCCTACAATGAGCAGTTCTTC.